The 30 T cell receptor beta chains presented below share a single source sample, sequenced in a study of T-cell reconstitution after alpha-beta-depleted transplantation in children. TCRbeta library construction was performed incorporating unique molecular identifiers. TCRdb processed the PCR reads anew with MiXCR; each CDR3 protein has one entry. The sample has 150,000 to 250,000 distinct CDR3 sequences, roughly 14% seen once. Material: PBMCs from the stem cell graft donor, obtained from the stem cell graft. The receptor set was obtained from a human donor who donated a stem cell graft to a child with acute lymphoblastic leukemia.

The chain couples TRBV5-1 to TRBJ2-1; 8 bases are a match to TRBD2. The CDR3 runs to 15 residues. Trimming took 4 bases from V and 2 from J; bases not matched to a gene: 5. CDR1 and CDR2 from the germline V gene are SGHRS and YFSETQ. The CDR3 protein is CASSTGGGAYNEQFF. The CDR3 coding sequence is TGCGCCAGCAGCACGGGGGGGGGTGCCTACAATGAGCAGTTCTTC.

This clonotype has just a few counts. The CDR3 nucleotides are TGTGCCAGCAGCCTCCCCTTACTAGCCGATGAGCAGTTCTTC. This translates into CASSLPLLADEQFF. V and J are TRBV11-3 and TRBJ2-1, with a possible D match to TRBD2 (6 bases). The CDR3 consists of 14 residues. The V gene lost 5 bases and the J gene lost 8 bases, with 16 bases spanning the gap. From germline, CDR1 is SGHNT and CDR2 YENEEA.

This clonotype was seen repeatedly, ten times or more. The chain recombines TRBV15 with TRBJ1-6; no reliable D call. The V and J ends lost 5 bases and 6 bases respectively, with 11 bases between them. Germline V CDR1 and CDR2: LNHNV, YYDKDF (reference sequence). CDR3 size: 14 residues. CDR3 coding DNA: TGTGCCACCAGCGCTCGACGGTTTAATTCACCCCTCCACTTT. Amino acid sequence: CATSARRFNSPLHF.

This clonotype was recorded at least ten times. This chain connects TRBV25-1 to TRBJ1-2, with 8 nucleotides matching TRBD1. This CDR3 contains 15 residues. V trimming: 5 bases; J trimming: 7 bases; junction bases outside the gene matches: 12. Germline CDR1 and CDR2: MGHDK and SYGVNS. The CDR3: CASSTRQGTPRGYTF. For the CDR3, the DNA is TGTGCCAGCAGTACCCGACAGGGGACCCCTCGTGGCTACACCTTC.

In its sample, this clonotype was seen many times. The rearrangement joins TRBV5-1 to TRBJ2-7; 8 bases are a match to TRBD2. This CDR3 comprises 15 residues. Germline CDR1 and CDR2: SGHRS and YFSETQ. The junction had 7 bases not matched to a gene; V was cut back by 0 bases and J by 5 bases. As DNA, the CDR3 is TGCGCCAGCAGCTTGGAGGGGACTAGAATGCACGAGCAGTACTTC. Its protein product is CASSLEGTRMHEQYF.

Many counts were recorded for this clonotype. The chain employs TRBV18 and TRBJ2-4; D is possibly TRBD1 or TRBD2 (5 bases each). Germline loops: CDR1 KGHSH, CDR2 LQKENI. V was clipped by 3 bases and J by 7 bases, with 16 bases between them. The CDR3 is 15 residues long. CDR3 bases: TGTGCCAGCTCACCTATGGGGGACCTGGAGAACATTCAGTACTTC. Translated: CASSPMGDLENIQYF. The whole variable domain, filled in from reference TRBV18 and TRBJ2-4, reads NAGVMQNPRHLVRRRGQEARLRCSPMKGHSHVYWYRQLPEEGLKFMVYLQKENIIDESGMPKERFSAEFPKEGPSILRIQQVVRGDSAAYFCASSPMGDLENIQYFGAGTRLSVL.

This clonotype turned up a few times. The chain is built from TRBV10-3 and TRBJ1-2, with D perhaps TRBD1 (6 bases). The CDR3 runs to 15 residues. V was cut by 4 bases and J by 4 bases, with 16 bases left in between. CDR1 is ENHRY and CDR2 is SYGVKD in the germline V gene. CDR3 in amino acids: CAISAEIGGSYGYTF. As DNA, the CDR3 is TGTGCCATCAGTGCGGAGATAGGGGGATCCTATGGCTACACCTTC.

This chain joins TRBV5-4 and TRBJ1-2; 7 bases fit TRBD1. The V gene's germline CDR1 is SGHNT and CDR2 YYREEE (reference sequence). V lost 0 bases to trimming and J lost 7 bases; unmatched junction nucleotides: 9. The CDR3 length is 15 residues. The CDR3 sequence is CASSLDFQGVGGYTF. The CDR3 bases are TGTGCCAGCAGCTTGGATTTTCAGGGGGTCGGTGGCTACACCTTC.

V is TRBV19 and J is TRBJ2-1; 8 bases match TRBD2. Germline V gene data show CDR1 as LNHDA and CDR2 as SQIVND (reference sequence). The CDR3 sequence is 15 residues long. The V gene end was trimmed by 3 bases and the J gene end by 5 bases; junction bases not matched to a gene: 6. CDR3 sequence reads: CASSITSGGHNEQFF. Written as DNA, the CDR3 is TGTGCCAGTAGTATCACTAGCGGAGGCCACAATGAGCAGTTCTTC.

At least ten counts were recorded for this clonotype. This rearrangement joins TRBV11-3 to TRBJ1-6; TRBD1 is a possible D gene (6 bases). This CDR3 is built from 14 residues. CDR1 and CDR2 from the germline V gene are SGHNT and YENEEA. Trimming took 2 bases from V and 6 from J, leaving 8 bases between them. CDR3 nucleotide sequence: TGTGCCAGCAGCTTAAAACAGGGTAATTCACCCCTCCACTTT. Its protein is CASSLKQGNSPLHF.

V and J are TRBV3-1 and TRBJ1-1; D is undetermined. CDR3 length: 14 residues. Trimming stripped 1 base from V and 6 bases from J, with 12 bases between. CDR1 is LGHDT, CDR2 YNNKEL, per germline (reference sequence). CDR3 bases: TGTGCCAGCAGCCAAGGGGGAGTAGGTTCTGAAGCTTTCTTT. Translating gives CASSQGGVGSEAFF.

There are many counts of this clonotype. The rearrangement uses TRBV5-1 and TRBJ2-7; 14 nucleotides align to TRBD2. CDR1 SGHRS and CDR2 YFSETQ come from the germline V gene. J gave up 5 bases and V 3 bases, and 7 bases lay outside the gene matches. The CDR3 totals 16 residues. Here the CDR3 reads CASSYQGLAGADEQYF. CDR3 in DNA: TGCGCCAGCAGCTACCAGGGACTAGCGGGAGCTGACGAGCAGTACTTC.

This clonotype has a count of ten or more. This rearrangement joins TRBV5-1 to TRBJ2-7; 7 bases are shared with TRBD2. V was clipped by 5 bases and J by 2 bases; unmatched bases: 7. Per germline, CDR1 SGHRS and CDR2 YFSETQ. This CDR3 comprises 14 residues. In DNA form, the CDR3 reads TGCGCCAGCAGTCTAGCGGCCGGGACCTACGAGCAGTACTTC. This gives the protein CASSLAAGTYEQYF. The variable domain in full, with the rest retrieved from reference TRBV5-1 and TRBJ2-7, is KAGVTQTPRYLIKTRGQQVTLSCSPISGHRSVSWYQQTPGQGLQFLFEYFSETQRNKGNFPGRFSGRQFSNSRSEMNVSTLELGDSALYLCASSLAAGTYEQYFGPGTRLTVT.

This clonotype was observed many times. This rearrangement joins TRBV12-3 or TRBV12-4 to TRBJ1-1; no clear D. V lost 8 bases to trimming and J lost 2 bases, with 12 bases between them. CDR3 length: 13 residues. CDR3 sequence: CASGRSINTEAFF. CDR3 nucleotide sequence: TGTGCCAGCGGTAGGAGTATTAACACTGAAGCTTTCTTT.

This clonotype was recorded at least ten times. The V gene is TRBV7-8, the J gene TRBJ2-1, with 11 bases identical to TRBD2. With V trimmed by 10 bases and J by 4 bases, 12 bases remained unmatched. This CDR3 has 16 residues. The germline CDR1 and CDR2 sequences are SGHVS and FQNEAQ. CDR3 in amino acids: CATLGPTSGTYNEQFF. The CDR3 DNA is TGTGCCACCCTAGGGCCGACTAGCGGGACATACAATGAGCAGTTCTTC.

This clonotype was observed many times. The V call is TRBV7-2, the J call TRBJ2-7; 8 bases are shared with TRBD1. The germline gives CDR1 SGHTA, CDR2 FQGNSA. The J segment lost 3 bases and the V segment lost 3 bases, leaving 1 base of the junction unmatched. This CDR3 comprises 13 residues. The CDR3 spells CASSFGQGYEQYF. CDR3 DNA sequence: TGTGCCAGCAGCTTTGGACAGGGCTACGAGCAGTACTTC.

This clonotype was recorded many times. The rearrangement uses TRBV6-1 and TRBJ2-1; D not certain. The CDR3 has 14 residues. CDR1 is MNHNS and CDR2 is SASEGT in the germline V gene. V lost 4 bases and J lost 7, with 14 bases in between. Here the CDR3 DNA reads TGTGCCAGCAGTGTTTTAGTTAGGGTAAATGAGCAGTTCTTC. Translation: CASSVLVRVNEQFF.

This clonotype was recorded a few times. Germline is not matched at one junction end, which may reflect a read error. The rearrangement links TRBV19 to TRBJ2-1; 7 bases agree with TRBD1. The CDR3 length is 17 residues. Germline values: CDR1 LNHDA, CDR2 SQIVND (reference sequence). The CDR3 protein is CASSIGGAGTQYNEQFF. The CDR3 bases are TGTGCGAGTAGTATAGGGGGCGCAGGTACCCAATACAATGAGCAGTTCTTC.

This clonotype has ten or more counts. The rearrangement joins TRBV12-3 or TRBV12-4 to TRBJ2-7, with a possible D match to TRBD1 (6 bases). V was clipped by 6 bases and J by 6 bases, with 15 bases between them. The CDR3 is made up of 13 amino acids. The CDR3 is CASRVTGWGEQYF. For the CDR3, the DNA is TGTGCCAGCAGAGTTACAGGGTGGGGCGAGCAGTACTTC.

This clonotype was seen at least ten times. CDR3 nucleotides: TGCGCCAGCAGCCAAGTTCTAGCGGGGGGGATCGATGAGCAGTTCTTC. Protein product: CASSQVLAGGIDEQFF. V usage is TRBV4-1 and J usage is TRBJ2-1; 12 nucleotides agree with TRBD2. The junction had 6 bases not matched to a gene; V was cut back by 1 base and J by 8 bases. The CDR3 has 16 residues. Looked up from germline, CDR1 is MGHRA and CDR2 is YSYEKL.

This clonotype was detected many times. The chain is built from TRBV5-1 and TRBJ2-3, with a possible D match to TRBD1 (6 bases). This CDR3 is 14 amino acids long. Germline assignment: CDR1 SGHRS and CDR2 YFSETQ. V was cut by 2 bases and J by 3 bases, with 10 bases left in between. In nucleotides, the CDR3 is TGCGCCAGCAGCTTCGGACAGAGGACAGATACGCAGTATTTT. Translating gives CASSFGQRTDTQYF.

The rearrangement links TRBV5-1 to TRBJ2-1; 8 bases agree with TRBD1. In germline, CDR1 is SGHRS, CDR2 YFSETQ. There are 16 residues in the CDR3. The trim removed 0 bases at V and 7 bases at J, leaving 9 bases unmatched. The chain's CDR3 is CASSLVVRGPENEQFF. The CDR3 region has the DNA TGCGCCAGCAGCTTGGTGGTCAGGGGGCCGGAAAATGAGCAGTTCTTC.

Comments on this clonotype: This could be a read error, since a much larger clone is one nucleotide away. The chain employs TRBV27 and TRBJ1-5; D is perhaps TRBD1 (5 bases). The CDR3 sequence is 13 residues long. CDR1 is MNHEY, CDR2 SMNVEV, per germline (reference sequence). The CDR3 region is CASSSREDQTQHF. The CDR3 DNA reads TGTGCCAGCAGTTCCAGGGAGGATCAGACCCAGCATTTT.

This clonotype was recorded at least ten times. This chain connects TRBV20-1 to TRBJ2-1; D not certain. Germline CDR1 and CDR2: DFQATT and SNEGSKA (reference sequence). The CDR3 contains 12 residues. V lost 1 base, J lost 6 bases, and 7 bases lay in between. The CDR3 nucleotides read TGCAGTGCTAGAGCGGCGTTCAATGAGCAGTTCTTC. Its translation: CSARAAFNEQFF.

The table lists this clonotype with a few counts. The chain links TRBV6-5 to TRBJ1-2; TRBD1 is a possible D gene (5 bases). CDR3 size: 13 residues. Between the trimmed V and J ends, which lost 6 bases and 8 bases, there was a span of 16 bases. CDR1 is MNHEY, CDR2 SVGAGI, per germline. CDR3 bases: TGTGCCAGCAGCCCTGACGGGGCGGGAGGCTACACCTTC. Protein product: CASSPDGAGGYTF.

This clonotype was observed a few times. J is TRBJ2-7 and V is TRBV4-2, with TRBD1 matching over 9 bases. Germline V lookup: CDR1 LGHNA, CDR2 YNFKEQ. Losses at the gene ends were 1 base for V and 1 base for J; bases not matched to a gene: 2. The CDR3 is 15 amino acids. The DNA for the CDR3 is TGTGCCAGCAGCCAAGCCGGGACAGGGTCCTACGAGCAGTACTTC. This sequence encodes CASSQAGTGSYEQYF.

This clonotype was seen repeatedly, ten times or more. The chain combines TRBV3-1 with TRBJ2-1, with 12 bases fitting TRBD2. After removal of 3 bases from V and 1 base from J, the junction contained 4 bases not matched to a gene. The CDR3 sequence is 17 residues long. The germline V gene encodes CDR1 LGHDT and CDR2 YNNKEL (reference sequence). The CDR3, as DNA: TGTGCCAGCAGCCACTACGGACTAGCGGGATCCTACAATGAGCAGTTCTTC. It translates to CASSHYGLAGSYNEQFF.

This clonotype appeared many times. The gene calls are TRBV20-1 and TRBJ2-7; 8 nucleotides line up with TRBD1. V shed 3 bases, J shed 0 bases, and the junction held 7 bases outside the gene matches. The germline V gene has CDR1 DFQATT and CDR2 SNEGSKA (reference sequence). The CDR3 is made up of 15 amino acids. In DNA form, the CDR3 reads TGCAGTGCTAGCCGACGGACAGGGAGCTCCTACGAGCAGTACTTC. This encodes CSASRRTGSSYEQYF.

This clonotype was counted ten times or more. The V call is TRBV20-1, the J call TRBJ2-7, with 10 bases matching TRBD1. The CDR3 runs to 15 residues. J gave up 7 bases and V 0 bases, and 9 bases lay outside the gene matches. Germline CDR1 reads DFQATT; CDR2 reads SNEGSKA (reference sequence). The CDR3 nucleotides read TGCAGTGCTAGAGATAGGGACAGGGGAACTCGGGAGCAGTACTTC. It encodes CSARDRDRGTREQYF.

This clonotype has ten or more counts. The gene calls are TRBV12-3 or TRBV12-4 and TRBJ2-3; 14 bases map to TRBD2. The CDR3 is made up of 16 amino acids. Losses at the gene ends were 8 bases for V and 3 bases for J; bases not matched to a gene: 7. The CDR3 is CASGSGTSGGTDTQYF. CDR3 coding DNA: TGTGCCAGCGGGTCCGGGACTAGCGGGGGTACAGATACGCAGTATTTT.